The clone carrying this TCR beta chain was picked up a small number of times. Antigen: not known. These data come from a study of memory CD4+ T cells and cytomegalovirus serostatus. Study-wide results and caveats: About two fifths of the roughly 160 known CMV-associated TCRbeta sequences appeared in CD4+ memory.

Single viable CD3+CD4+CD8-CD45RO+ cells were sorted as the memory CD4+ T cells. Assay used: immunoSEQ multiplex PCR; TCRdb lists only in-frame clones, some missing. The sample yields about 50,000 clones, roughly three quarters seen once. This TCR came from an adult in good health and CMV-seronegative. The sample comprised memory CD4+ T cells from blood.

The CDR3 DNA reads TGTGCCAGCAGCTTAAGGGACGCCTCCTACAATGAGCAGTTCTTC. This codes for CASSLRDASYNEQFF. This chain uses TRBV7-8 with TRBJ2-1; tentatively, D is TRBD1 or TRBD2 (5 bases each). This CDR3 comprises 15 residues. Germline V gene lookup returns CDR1 SGHVS and CDR2 FQNEAQ. V was trimmed by 2 bases and J by 0 bases, leaving 8 bases between them.